This T cell receptor beta chain was profiled in a study of CD8 T cells in Susac syndrome. Reverse transcription of about 0.5 to 1 ug RNA used random hexamers. The CDR3 of TCR beta was amplified by immunoSEQ multiplex PCR across 54 Vbeta and 13 Jbeta. TCRdb redid the calling of the immunoSEQ multiplex PCR reads with MiXCR, one entry per CDR3 protein. The profile shows fewer than 150,000 distinct CDR3 sequences, under 95% of them singletons. The sample holds one count of this clonotype. Its specificity is not known. Control patients had untreated stable or active relapsing-remitting multiple sclerosis by revised McDonald criteria. Notes on the study in general: A relatively small number of individuals underwent TCR sequencing and HLA analysis.

The sequence was obtained from a human donor with multiple sclerosis. What was sequenced was CD8+ T cells from PBMCs.

The chain's CDR3 is CATRPGVAGELFF. The DNA of the CDR3 is TGTGCCACCAGGCCGGGAGTCGCCGGGGAGCTGTTTTTT. The chain joins TRBV24-1 to TRBJ2-2; D is perhaps TRBD2 (6 bases). CDR1 and CDR2 from the germline V gene are KGHDR and SFDVKD. This CDR3 spans 13 amino acids. V was clipped by 7 bases and J by 6 bases, with 11 bases between them.